This T cell receptor (beta chain) was retrieved from a study of shared clonotypes between healthy human individuals. Trimming took off 3 bases at V and 2 bases at J, with 8 bases between the two ends. The length of the CDR3 is 13 residues. Germline V gene sequence: CDR1 SGHKS, CDR2 YYEKEE (reference sequence). Naive CD8 cells lacked CD45RO, underwent positive selection for CCR7 and left out terminally differentiated effector memory CD45RA+ cells. Using immunoSEQ multiplex PCR, the repertoire was profiled, and TCRdb retains in-frame clones only, with some absent. This table holds around 600,000 clones, 85% to 95% found once.

The genes are TRBV5-5 and TRBJ1-1; D gene uncertain. This TCR came from a woman aged 25 to 39 in good health. The specimen sequenced was naive CD8+ T cells sorted from blood. The CDR3, as DNA: TGTGCCAGCAGCTCTGACACCAACACTGAAGCTTTCTTT. Translating gives CASSSDTNTEAFF.